A selection of T cell receptor beta chains follows, all from one sample in a study of OX40 agonist ivuxolimab in advanced cancers. Clones were read by immunoSEQ multiplex PCR, and TCRdb kept only the in-frame ones, dropping some. The profile shows about 17,000 clones, over 75% of them singletons. The sequencing used CD4+ or CD8+ T cells sorted from blood, collected in a trial of the OX40 agonist ivuxolimab. The receptors shown here come from an adult with an advanced solid tumor such as melanoma, head and neck, liver or kidney cancer. CDR3s include the opening cysteine and the closing phenylalanine or tryptophan. Each record gives: D gene, clone size, J gene, V gene, CDR3 DNA, CDR3 protein. A D gene is named only where the DNA matches it firmly. Clone size is not always given. Where it is, it says once, few, many or a class for expanded clones.

>NA|NA|TRBJ2-7|TRBV7-9
TGTGCCAGCAGCCCCGACTCATCCTACGAGCAGTACTTC
CASSPDSSYEQYF
>NA|NA|TRBJ1-4|TRBV29-1
TGCAGCGTTGAGCCAGTTGGCGGAAATGAAAAACTGTTTTTT
CSVEPVGGNEKLFF
>TRBD1|NA|TRBJ2-7|TRBV5-1
TGCGCCAGCAGACCGGGACAGGGGAGCTCCTACGAGCAGTACTTC
CASRPGQGSSYEQYF
>TRBD1|NA|TRBJ1-2|TRBV5-8
TGTGCCAGCAGCGCGCTGGACAGGCCGGCAAACTATGGCTACACCTTC
CASSALDRPANYGYTF
>TRBD2|NA|TRBJ2-1|TRBV4-3
TGCGCCAGCAGCCGAGACCCTAGCGGGAAATTCAATGAGCAGTTCTTC
CASSRDPSGKFNEQFF
>NA|NA|TRBJ2-7|TRBV15
TGTGCCACCAGCAGTCGGGCAGGGCCGATTTACGAGCAGTACTTC
CATSSRAGPIYEQYF
>TRBD2|NA|TRBJ2-7|TRBV5-6
TGTGCCAGCAGCTTGCTGCCGTGGACTAGCGGTTTCTACGAGCAGTACTTC
CASSLLPWTSGFYEQYF
>NA|NA|TRBJ2-7|TRBV7-2
TGTGCCAGCAGCTTAGGGCGGGGACAGATCTACGAGCAGTACTTC
CASSLGRGQIYEQYF
>NA|few|TRBJ1-2|TRBV5-1
TGCGCCAGCAGCTTAAACAGGGATGGCTACACCTTC
CASSLNRDGYTF
>NA|NA|TRBJ1-4|TRBV29-1
TGCAGCGTTGAATTCCAGGGCGGGAATGAAAAACTGTTTTTT
CSVEFQGGNEKLFF
>NA|NA|TRBJ2-5|TRBV19
TGTGCCAGTAGGGAACCCCGAGAAGAGACCCAGTACTTC
CASREPREETQYF
>NA|NA|TRBJ2-3|TRBV7-3
TGTGCCAGCAGCTTAACAGGGCCAGATACGCAGTATTTT
CASSLTGPDTQYF
>NA|NA|TRBJ2-1|TRBV5-4
TGTGCCAGCAGCTTGGCTCCGGGACTGCAAAATGAGCAGTTCTTC
CASSLAPGLQNEQFF
>NA|NA|TRBJ1-4|TRBV5-1
TGCGCCAGCAGCTTGTCCAAAGGGACCACCTTTAATGAAAAACTGTTTTTT
CASSLSKGTTFNEKLFF
>NA|NA|TRBJ1-4|TRBV4-3
TGCGCCAGCAGCCAAGATAGGGTTCAGGGCGGAGAAAAACTGTTTTTT
CASSQDRVQGGEKLFF
>TRBD1|NA|TRBJ1-1|TRBV9
TGTGCCAGCAGCGTCCAACCGGGGGCCCGGGACAGGGGGAGTACTGAAGCTTTCTTT
CASSVQPGARDRGSTEAFF
>TRBD1|few|TRBJ2-7|TRBV6-1
TGTGCCAGCACCGGGACAGGGTTGAACGAGCAGTACTTC
CASTGTGLNEQYF
>TRBD2|NA|TRBJ2-1|TRBV4-2
TGTGCCAGCAGCCAAAGACTAGCAGCATCCTACAATGAGCAGTTCTTC
CASSQRLAASYNEQFF
>NA|NA|TRBJ2-5|TRBV7-9
TGTGCCAGCAGCGAGGGACGCGCGCGAGAGCAGTACTTC
CASSEGRAREQYF
>TRBD1|NA|TRBJ1-2|TRBV27
TGTGCCAGCAGTCCCGCAGGGGGTAACTATGGCTACACCTTC
CASSPAGGNYGYTF